Shown below are 21 T cell receptor beta chains from a single sample sequenced in a study of blood T cells in healthy people across ages. Primers used in a second PCR of about 7 to 12 cycles were a sample-barcoded 5' primer and a J-beta primer mix. TCRdb reprocessed the 5' RACE reads via MiXCR and lists one record per CDR3 protein. Altogether 590,000 or so distinct CDR3 sequences are present, roughly 31% being singletons, with the ten largest covering around 14%. Sample: blood. Receptors originate from an elderly woman in good health.

To note about this clonotype: A read error is possible here, since a much larger clone lies one base away. The V gene is TRBV7-2, the J gene TRBJ2-5; either TRBD1 or TRBD2 may supply D (6 bases each). The CDR3 has 13 amino acids. V gave up 7 bases and J gave up 11 bases, with 20 bases separating them. Germline loops: CDR1 SGHTA, CDR2 FQGNSA. The CDR3 DNA sequence: TGTGCCAGCAAGGCCGGGGGCCGGAATGAGCAGTACTTC. Residues: CASKAGGRNEQYF.

The table lists this clonotype with many counts. The rearrangement links TRBV6-5 to TRBJ1-2; 8 nucleotides agree with TRBD1. This CDR3 contains 13 residues. With 5 bases clipped from V and 6 bases from J, the junction kept 5 bases outside the gene matches. Germline CDR1 MNHEY, CDR2 SVGAGI. CDR3 sequence (DNA): TGTGCCAGCAGTCGGACAGGGCTCCATGGCTACACCTTC. Translation: CASSRTGLHGYTF.

Only a few counts were recorded for this clonotype. The chain employs TRBV5-6 and TRBJ1-1, with D possibly TRBD1 on 6 matching bases. The germline V and J ends were trimmed by 4 bases and 5 bases, with 21 bases remaining between them. The CDR3 has 16 residues. Germline values: CDR1 SGHDT, CDR2 YYEEEE. CDR3 in amino acids: CASSLPSTGGRTEAFF. CDR3 bases: TGTGCCAGCAGCCTGCCATCGACTGGGGGCCGTACTGAAGCTTTCTTT.

The chain links TRBV18 to TRBJ1-2, with 11 bases that match TRBD1. Germline loops: CDR1 KGHSH, CDR2 LQKENI. The CDR3 totals 17 residues. V lost 6 bases to trimming and J lost 1 base; unmatched junction nucleotides: 10. CDR3 bases: TGTGCCAGCTCGCAGACCGGGACAGGGGGAATTAACTATGGCTACACCTTC. This translates into CASSQTGTGGINYGYTF.

A note on this clonotype: A much larger clone lies one base from this, so it may be a read error. The chain has TRBV7-2 and TRBJ2-5; the D gene is possibly TRBD2 (6 bases). V was shortened by 5 bases and J by 9 bases, with 22 bases between the two germline ends. The CDR3 covers 15 residues. Germline V lookup: CDR1 SGHTA, CDR2 FQGNSA. The CDR3 here is CASSPRAGTLGAQYF. The DNA of the CDR3 is TGTGCCAGCAGCCCGAGGGCGGGGACTCTCGGGGCCCAGTACTTC. The entire variable domain, with the rest obtained from reference TRBV7-2 and TRBJ2-5, is as follows: GAGVSQSPSNKVTEKGKDVELRCDPISGHTALYWYRQSLGQGLEFLIYFQGNSAPDKSGLPSDRFSAERTGGSVSTLTIQRTQQEDSAVYLCASSPRAGTLGAQYFGPGTRLLVL.

This clonotype was seen a few times. One base away lies a much larger clone, so this may be a sequencing read error. The V and J genes are TRBV2 and TRBJ2-5, with 9 bases fitting TRBD2. This CDR3 has 14 amino acids. V dropped 4 bases and J dropped 11; count of bases not matched to a gene: 11. CDR1 is SNHLY and CDR2 is FYNNEI in the germline V gene. The CDR3 DNA reads as TGTGCCAGCAGTGTAGGGCTAGCGGGAAATGAGCAGTACTTC. It codes for CASSVGLAGNEQYF.

The rearrangement links TRBV5-1 to TRBJ2-3; D uncertain. Germline CDR1 reads SGHRS; CDR2 reads YFSETQ. The CDR3 length is 15 residues. Trimming removed 4 bases at V and 2 bases at J, with 14 bases between. The CDR3: CASSQDPIPTDTQYF. As DNA, the CDR3 is TGCGCCAGCAGCCAAGATCCGATCCCCACAGATACGCAGTATTTT.

This clonotype was counted many times. The rearrangement links TRBV3-1 to TRBJ2-7; weak D call: TRBD1 (6 bases). The V end lost 5 bases, the J end lost 5 bases, and 10 bases lay between the germline ends. Germline V gives CDR1 LGHDT, CDR2 YNNKEL (reference sequence). CDR3 length equals 12 residues. The CDR3 coding sequence is TGTGCCAGCAGCAGACAGGCCCACGAGCAGTACTTC. Amino acids: CASSRQAHEQYF.

This clonotype was detected only a few times. The chain carries TRBV28 and TRBJ2-2; no definite D call. The CDR3 extends over 19 amino acids. With 6 bases removed from V and 0 bases from J, the gap between germline ends came to 23 bases. Looked up from germline, CDR1 is MDHEN and CDR2 is SYDVKM. CDR3 region: CASSLPPRQSSANTGELFF. CDR3 DNA: TGTGCCAGCAGCCTCCCACCTAGGCAGTCCTCCGCGAACACCGGGGAGCTGTTTTTT. Filled out from reference TRBV28 and TRBJ2-2, the complete variable domain reads DVKVTQSSRYLVKRTGEKVFLECVQDMDHENMFWYRQDPGLGLRLIYFSYDVKMKEKGDIPEGYSVSREKKERFSLILESASTNQTSMYLCASSLPPRQSSANTGELFFGEGSRLTVL.

At least ten counts were recorded for this clonotype. This chain connects TRBV7-2 to TRBJ2-1; 11 bases map to TRBD1. V lost 4 bases and J lost 7; bases outside the gene matches: 6. CDR1 and CDR2 (germline): SGHTA, FQGNSA. The length of the CDR3 is 15 residues. Here the CDR3 DNA reads TGTGCCAGCAGCTGGGGGGGACAGGGGGGTAATGAGCAGTTCTTC. This translates into CASSWGGQGGNEQFF.

This clonotype was observed a few times. The chain couples TRBV10-2 to TRBJ1-4, with TRBD1 matching over 9 bases. CDR1 WSHSY and CDR2 SAAADI come from the germline V gene. The length of the CDR3 is 18 residues. The J segment lost 8 bases and the V segment lost 2 bases, leaving 15 bases of the junction unmatched. CDR3 sequence: CASSEPGANRGQVEKLFF. DNA for the CDR3: TGCGCCAGCAGTGAGCCGGGGGCAAACAGGGGGCAAGTGGAAAAACTGTTTTTT.

This clonotype has ten or more counts. Germline is not matched at one junction end, which may reflect a read error. This chain joins TRBV20-1 and TRBJ2-5; D might be TRBD1 (6 bases). Germline V lookup: CDR1 DFQATT, CDR2 SNEGSKA (reference sequence). This CDR3 has 13 amino acids. Here the CDR3 reads CSITGLGKDTQYF. The CDR3 nucleotides are TGCAGTATTACAGGGTTAGGGAAAGATACCCAGTACTTC.

Details on this clonotype: Being one base from a much bigger clone, this may be a read error. The chain employs TRBV19 and TRBJ2-5; tentative D call: TRBD1 (6 bases). Deletions cut 0 bases from V and 11 bases from J, with 13 bases between. The CDR3 has 13 residues. Germline V gives CDR1 LNHDA, CDR2 SQIVND (reference sequence). The CDR3 loop reads CASSIDRGAEQYF. The CDR3 nucleotides read TGTGCCAGTAGTATAGACAGGGGTGCTGAGCAGTACTTC.

About this clonotype itself: With a much larger clone just one base away, this may be a read error. V is TRBV5-6 and J is TRBJ2-7; D ambiguous. Germline V gene data show CDR1 as SGHDT and CDR2 as YYEEEE. This CDR3 is built from 12 residues. The CDR3 coding sequence is TGTACCAGCAGCTTTGGGTTCGGCGAGCAGTACTTC. Translated, it gives CTSSFGFGEQYF. Full variable domain (missing parts from reference TRBV5-6 and TRBJ2-7): DAGVTQSPTHLIKTRGQQVTLRCSPKSGHDTVSWYQQALGQGPQFIFQYYEEEERQRGNFPDRFSGHQFPNYSSELNVNALLLGDSALYLCTSSFGFGEQYFGPGTRLTVT.

In this sample, this clonotype turned up a few times. CDR3 in DNA: TGCGCCAGCACCCCAGGAGGGGGCGTGGGTGTCGCCGGGGAGCTGTTTTTT. Its protein product is CASTPGGGVGVAGELFF. The rearrangement joins TRBV10-2 to TRBJ2-2; possible D gene TRBD1, 7 bases. Germline CDR1 is WSHSY and CDR2 is SAAADI. The CDR3 is made up of 17 amino acids. Trimming left V 7 bases short and J 6 bases short, with 24 bases between.

This clonotype was counted between two and nine times. The chain combines TRBV6-1 with TRBJ1-5; unclear D gene. The CDR3 runs to 15 residues. The V end was cut by 0 bases, the J end by 6 bases, with 12 bases between. CDR1 and CDR2 from the germline V gene are MNHNS and SASEGT. The CDR3 DNA follows: TGTGCCAGCAGTGAAGCCGGACGAGGCGGTCAGCCCCAGCATTTT. It codes for CASSEAGRGGQPQHF.

The chain joins TRBV12-3 or TRBV12-4 to TRBJ1-5; perhaps TRBD1 as D (6 bases). The CDR3 contains 18 residues. Trimming removed 1 base at V and 3 bases at J, with 19 bases between. The DNA of the CDR3 is TGTGCCAGCAGTTTAGAATTACGGGGGGGGCCTAACAATCAGCCCCAGCATTTT. It specifies CASSLELRGGPNNQPQHF.

This clonotype was observed a few times. The J gene is TRBJ1-2, the V gene TRBV27; D unresolved. Per the germline V gene, CDR1 is MNHEY and CDR2 is SMNVEV (reference sequence). V was shortened by 0 bases and J by 2 bases, with 7 bases between the two germline ends. CDR3 length: 14 amino acids. This CDR3 reads CASSLSNRNYGYTF. For the CDR3, the DNA is TGTGCCAGCAGTTTATCGAACAGAAACTATGGCTACACCTTC.

This clonotype was counted only a few times. The rearrangement joins TRBV20-1 to TRBJ1-2; D gene uncertain. This CDR3 region has 12 residues. Trimming shortened V by 5 bases and J by 4 bases, and 11 bases separated the two germline ends. Germline V CDR1 and CDR2: DFQATT, SNEGSKA (reference sequence). CDR3 loop: CSAPDGTYGYTF. CDR3 nucleotide sequence: TGCAGTGCTCCGGACGGTACCTATGGCTACACCTTC.

To note about this clonotype: One base away lies a much larger clone, so this may be a sequencing read error. The chain combines TRBV7-3 with TRBJ2-1, with D hard to call. The J call may be incorrect, as the DNA end agrees better with TRBJ2-7. Germline CDR1 and CDR2: SGHTA and FQGTGA. This CDR3 is 15 amino acids long. This CDR3 is CASSLRRSSYNEQYF. CDR3 in DNA: TGTGCCAGCAGCTTAAGGCGAAGCTCCTACAATGAGCAGTACTTC.

The chain links TRBV10-3 to TRBJ2-5, with TRBD2 identical over 13 bases. The J call could be wrong; TRBJ2-7 is a better fit for the DNA end. Germline V gives CDR1 ENHRY, CDR2 SYGVKD. The CDR3 consists of 16 residues. The CDR3 reads CAISAPTSGGLYEQYF. The CDR3 coding sequence is TGTGCCATCAGTGCCCCGACTAGCGGGGGGCTCTACGAGCAGTACTTC.